This TCR beta chain was captured in a study of technical replicates of blood from several donors. Germline loops: CDR1 MNHNS, CDR2 SASEGT. The trim removed 6 bases at V and 6 bases at J, leaving 4 bases unmatched. The CDR3 is 13 amino acids. The protocol was immunoSEQ multiplex PCR, while the TCRdb copy is restricted to in-frame clones and leaves out a portion. The table lists about 73,000 clones, over 90% of them singletons, with 4.5% to 5% in the top ten. The chain uses TRBV6-1 and TRBJ2-4; 8 bases match TRBD2. This sequence originates from a human donor in good health. Some clones in this sample may be carry-over from other donors' samples. The sample was PBMCs. The CDR3 DNA is TGTGCCAGCAGGCGGGGGGCAGGAAACATTCAGTACTTC. Its translation: CASRRGAGNIQYF.